Listed below are T cell receptor beta chains from one sample, sequenced in a study of Ad26.COV2.S vaccination and SARS-CoV-2 variants. Using immunoSEQ multiplex PCR, the repertoire was profiled, and TCRdb retains in-frame clones only, with some absent. There are about 350,000 clones in the sample; around 92% occur only once, and 3.9% lies in the top ten. Sequences were derived from peripheral blood, sampled after recovery from COVID-19. These receptors all stem from a human donor who had recovered from COVID-19. Each CDR3 is given with its conserved first and last residue. The D gene is left open where the match is weak. Rows give clone size only sometimes, using once, few, many, or a class for an expanded clone.

clone size	D gene	V gene	J gene	CDR3 DNA	CDR3 protein
once	NA	TRBV2	TRBJ1-1	TGTGCCAGCGCGGCGGGTCGTGGCACTGAAGCTTTCTTT	CASAAGRGTEAFF
NA	NA	TRBV19	TRBJ2-1	TGTGCCAGTACCACAGGGGGGGGTTTGTACGATGAGCAGTTCTTC	CASTTGGGLYDEQFF
NA	NA	TRBV15	TRBJ2-2	TGTGCCACCAGCACTAACACCGGGGAGCTGTTTTTT	CATSTNTGELFF
NA	TRBD2	TRBV10-1	TRBJ2-1	TGCGCCAGCAGTGAGACTAGCGGGGGGGCATCGTACAATGAGCAGTTCTTC	CASSETSGGASYNEQFF
NA	TRBD1	TRBV24-1	TRBJ2-7	TGTGCCACCAGTGACCAGGGACAGGGTGCCCCCTACGAGCAGTACTTC	CATSDQGQGAPYEQYF
NA	TRBD2	TRBV11-2	TRBJ2-3	TGTGCCAGCAGCATCCTAGCGGGGGAAATAGATACGCAGTATTTT	CASSILAGEIDTQYF
NA	NA	TRBV11-2	TRBJ2-5	TGTGCCAGCAGCTCATCCGGGCCCGGGACCCAGTACTTC	CASSSSGPGTQYF
NA	NA	TRBV6-6	TRBJ2-3	TGTGCCAGCGCGTGGGGTCAGGGCACAGATACGCAGTATTTT	CASAWGQGTDTQYF
NA	TRBD2	TRBV24-1	TRBJ2-7	TGTGCCACCAGTGATTTCGATATAGCGGGGGGGAGCTCCTACGAGCAGTACTTC	CATSDFDIAGGSSYEQYF
NA	TRBD1	TRBV13	TRBJ2-7	TGTGCCAGCAGCTCCACCGGGACAGGTAGATACGAGCAGTACTTC	CASSSTGTGRYEQYF
NA	TRBD1	TRBV13	TRBJ1-3	TGTGCCAGCAGCGGAGGGACAGGGGGCAGAAACACCATATATTTT	CASSGGTGGRNTIYF
NA	NA	TRBV18	TRBJ2-3	TGTGCCAGCTCCCAAGACACAGATACGCAGTATTTT	CASSQDTDTQYF
NA	NA	TRBV6-5	TRBJ1-2	TGTGCCAGCAGCCCAGGTGGTCGCTTCTATGGCTACACCTTC	CASSPGGRFYGYTF
NA	TRBD1	TRBV5-1	TRBJ1-6	TGCGCCAGCAGCTTGAGCGGCAGGGGGGCTCTCCGATCACCCCTCCACTTT	CASSLSGRGALRSPLHF
NA	NA	TRBV6-5	TRBJ2-7	TGTGCCAGCAGCCCCGGTAGGGACTCCTACGAGCAGTACTTC	CASSPGRDSYEQYF
NA	NA	TRBV2	TRBJ2-5	TGTGCCAGCAGTGAAAGGGGCACGGCTAGCGAGGCGACCCAGTACTTC	CASSERGTASEATQYF
NA	NA	TRBV12-3/TRBV12-4	TRBJ1-2	TGTGCCAGCAGTTCTTCCGGGACCTATGGCTACACCTTC	CASSSSGTYGYTF
NA	TRBD1	TRBV5-1	TRBJ2-7	TGCGCCAGCAGCTACCGGGACAGACCCTACGAGCAGTACTTC	CASSYRDRPYEQYF
NA	NA	TRBV5-1	TRBJ2-1	TGCGCCAGCAGCTTGGTGAAGGGCGGGTACAATGAGCAGTTCTTC	CASSLVKGGYNEQFF
NA	TRBD2	TRBV13	TRBJ2-4	TGTGCCAGCAGCTCTAGACTAGCGGGGGGCTCGACCAAAAACATTCAGTACTTC	CASSSRLAGGSTKNIQYF
NA	TRBD1	TRBV4-1	TRBJ1-1	TGCGCCAGCAGCCAATCCCGCCAGATGCCCGGGACAGGGGGCGAGGCTTTCTTT	CASSQSRQMPGTGGEAFF
once	NA	TRBV7-2	TRBJ2-3	TGTGCCAGCAGCGCAGGGGGGCCTTCAGATACGCAGTATTTT	CASSAGGPSDTQYF
NA	NA	TRBV25-1	TRBJ1-6	TGTGCCAGCAGTACCCCAGGGTGGAATTCACCCCTCCACTTT	CASSTPGWNSPLHF
NA	NA	TRBV10-1	TRBJ1-1	TGCGCCAGCAGTGATAGGGAGAACACTGAAGCTTTCTTT	CASSDRENTEAFF
NA	TRBD1	TRBV6-5	TRBJ1-1	TGTGCCAGCAGGGGGGGACAGGCTAACACTGAAGCTTTCTTT	CASRGGQANTEAFF
NA	NA	TRBV27	TRBJ1-5	TGTGCCAGCAGTTGGGTCGAGGGTACCCTTAGGGGGCCCCAGCATTTT	CASSWVEGTLRGPQHF
NA	NA	TRBV27	TRBJ2-1	TGTGCCAGCAGTTTAATCCGGTCCCCCCCGAATGAGCAGTTCTTC	CASSLIRSPPNEQFF
NA	NA	TRBV21-1	TRBJ2-2	TGTGCCAGCAGCATCCGGGACAGGGATATTGGCACCGGGGAGCTGTTTTTT	CASSIRDRDIGTGELFF
NA	NA	TRBV9	TRBJ2-5	TGTGCCAGCAGCAATCAAGAGACCCAGTACTTC	CASSNQETQYF
NA	NA	TRBV18	TRBJ2-7	TGTGCCAGCTCACCGACCGGGCTTAGCTACGAGCAGTACTTC	CASSPTGLSYEQYF
NA	TRBD1	TRBV19	TRBJ1-6	TGTGCCAGTAGTAAAGGGACAGTACATAATTCACCCCTCCACTTT	CASSKGTVHNSPLHF
few	NA	TRBV5-1	TRBJ1-2	TGCGCCAGCAGCTTGGAACCCTCCACCATCTATGGCTACACCTTC	CASSLEPSTIYGYTF
NA	NA	TRBV23-1	TRBJ2-7	TGCGCCAGCAGTCAATCTGTAACCCAGATAGCCTACGAGCAGTACTTC	CASSQSVTQIAYEQYF
NA	NA	TRBV4-1	TRBJ2-1	TGCGCCAGCAGCCAAGATGCCCCAGGAATCTACAATGAGCAGTTCTTC	CASSQDAPGIYNEQFF
few	NA	TRBV27	TRBJ1-1	TGTGCCAGCAGTTTTGGGGGGGGGACTGAAGCTTTCTTT	CASSFGGGTEAFF
NA	TRBD2	TRBV9	TRBJ2-2	TGTGCCAGCAGCCCACTAGCGGGGGGGCCCGGGGAGCTGTTTTTT	CASSPLAGGPGELFF
once	TRBD1	TRBV7-9	TRBJ2-1	TGTGCCAGCAGCTCCCCCCTACAGGGGTCAAATTACAATGAGCAGTTCTTC	CASSSPLQGSNYNEQFF
NA	NA	TRBV7-8	TRBJ2-7	TGTGCCAGCAGCTTATTGCGGACAACTTCCTACGAGCAGTACTTC	CASSLLRTTSYEQYF
once	NA	TRBV3-1/TRBV3-2	TRBJ2-1	TGTGCCAGCAGCCAAGATAGGCTAGCACCTTACAATGAGCAGTTCTTC	CASSQDRLAPYNEQFF
NA	NA	TRBV27	TRBJ2-3	TGTGCCAGCAGTTTATTCCCCGATTCGGAAGGAGATACGCAGTATTTT	CASSLFPDSEGDTQYF
NA	NA	TRBV11-2	TRBJ1-4	TGTGCCAGCAGCTCCTCTGACGGCGTACTGTTTTTT	CASSSSDGVLFF
NA	NA	TRBV19	TRBJ1-5	TGTGCCAGTAGTCCAGGGGCTCAGCCCCAGCATTTT	CASSPGAQPQHF
NA	NA	TRBV15	TRBJ1-2	TGTGCCACCAGCCGAGAAACCGGGACACGTAACTATGGCTACACCTTC	CATSRETGTRNYGYTF